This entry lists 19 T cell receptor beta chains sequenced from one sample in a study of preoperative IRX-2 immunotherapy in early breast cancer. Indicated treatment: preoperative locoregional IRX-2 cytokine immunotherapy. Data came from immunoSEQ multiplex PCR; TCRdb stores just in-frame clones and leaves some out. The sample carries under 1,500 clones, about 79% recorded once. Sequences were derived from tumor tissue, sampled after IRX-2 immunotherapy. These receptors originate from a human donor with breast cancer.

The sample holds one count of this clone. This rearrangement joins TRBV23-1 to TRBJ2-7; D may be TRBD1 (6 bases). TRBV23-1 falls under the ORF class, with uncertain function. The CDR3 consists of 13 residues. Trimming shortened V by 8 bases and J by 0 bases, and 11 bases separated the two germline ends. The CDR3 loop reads CASSRDNSYEQYF. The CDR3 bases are TGCGCCAGCTCCCGGGACAACTCCTACGAGCAGTACTTC.

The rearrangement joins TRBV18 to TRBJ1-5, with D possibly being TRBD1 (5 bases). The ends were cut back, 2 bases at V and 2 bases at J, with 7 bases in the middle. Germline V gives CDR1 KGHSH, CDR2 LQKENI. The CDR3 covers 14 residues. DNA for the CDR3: TGTGCCAGCTCACCAACAGGAGGCAATCAGCCCCAGCATTTT. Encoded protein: CASSPTGGNQPQHF.

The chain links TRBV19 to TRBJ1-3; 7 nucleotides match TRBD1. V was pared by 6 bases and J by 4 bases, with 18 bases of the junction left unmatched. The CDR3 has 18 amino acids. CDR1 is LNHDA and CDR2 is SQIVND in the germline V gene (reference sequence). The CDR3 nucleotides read TGTGCCAGTAGACCTCATACGTCTAACAGGGGATCCGGAAACACCATATATTTT. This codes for CASRPHTSNRGSGNTIYF. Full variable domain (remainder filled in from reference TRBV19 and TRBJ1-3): DGGITQSPKYLFRKEGQNVTLSCEQNLNHDAMYWYRQDPGQGLRLIYYSQIVNDFQKGDIAEGYSVSREKKESFPLTVTSAQKNPTAFYLCASRPHTSNRGSGNTIYFGEGSWLTVV.

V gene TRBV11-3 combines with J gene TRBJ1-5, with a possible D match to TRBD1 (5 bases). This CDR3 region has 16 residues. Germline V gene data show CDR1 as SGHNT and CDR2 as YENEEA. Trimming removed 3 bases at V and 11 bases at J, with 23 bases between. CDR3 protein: CASSLPEGQGKDTQHF. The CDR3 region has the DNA TGTGCCAGCAGCTTGCCAGAGGGGCAGGGAAAAGATACCCAGCATTTT.

CDR3 coding DNA: TGCGCCAGCAGCCACTTAAAGAACACTGAAGCTTTCTTT. Encoded protein: CASSHLKNTEAFF. The chain joins TRBV23-1 to TRBJ1-1; the D is unclear. TRBV23-1 counts as an open reading frame of uncertain function. V was shortened by 6 bases and J by 1 base, with 9 bases between the two germline ends. This CDR3 has 13 residues.

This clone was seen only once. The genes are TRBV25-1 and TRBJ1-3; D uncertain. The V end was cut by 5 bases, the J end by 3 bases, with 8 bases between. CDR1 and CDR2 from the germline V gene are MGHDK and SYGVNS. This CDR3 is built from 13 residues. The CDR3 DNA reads TGTGCCAGCAGTAAGGGATTTGGAAACACCATATATTTT. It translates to CASSKGFGNTIYF.

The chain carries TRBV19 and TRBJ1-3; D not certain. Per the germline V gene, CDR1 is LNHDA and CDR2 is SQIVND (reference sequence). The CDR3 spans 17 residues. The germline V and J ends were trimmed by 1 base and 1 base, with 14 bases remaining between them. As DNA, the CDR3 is TGTGCCAGTAGTATAGGAGGATCTGCTCCTTCTGGAAACACCATATATTTT. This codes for CASSIGGSAPSGNTIYF.

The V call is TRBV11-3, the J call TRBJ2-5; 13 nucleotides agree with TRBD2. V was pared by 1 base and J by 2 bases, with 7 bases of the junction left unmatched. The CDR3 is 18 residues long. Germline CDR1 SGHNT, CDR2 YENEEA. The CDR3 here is CASSLGLAGGNYQETQYF. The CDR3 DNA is TGTGCCAGCAGCTTAGGACTAGCGGGAGGTAACTATCAAGAGACCCAGTACTTC. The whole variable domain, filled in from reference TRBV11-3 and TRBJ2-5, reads EAGVVQSPRYKIIEKKQPVAFWCNPISGHNTLYWYLQNLGQGPELLIRYENEEAVDDSQLPKDRFSAERLKGVDSTLKIQPAELGDSAVYLCASSLGLAGGNYQETQYFGPGTRLLVL.

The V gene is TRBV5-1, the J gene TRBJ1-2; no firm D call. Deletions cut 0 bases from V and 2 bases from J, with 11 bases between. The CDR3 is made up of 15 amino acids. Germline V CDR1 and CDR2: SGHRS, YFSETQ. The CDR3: CASSLGGMFNYGYTF. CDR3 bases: TGCGCCAGCAGCTTGGGAGGGATGTTCAACTATGGCTACACCTTC.

The CDR3, as DNA: TGTGCCAGCAGAACAGGGTCTTCAACTGGGGCCAACGTCCTGACTTTC. Protein: CASRTGSSTGANVLTF. The chain combines TRBV6-8 with TRBJ2-6, with D maybe TRBD1 (6 bases). This CDR3 region has 16 residues. Trimming removed 6 bases from V and 2 bases from J, with 14 bases in between. CDR1 is MNHGY and CDR2 is SAAAGT in the germline V gene.

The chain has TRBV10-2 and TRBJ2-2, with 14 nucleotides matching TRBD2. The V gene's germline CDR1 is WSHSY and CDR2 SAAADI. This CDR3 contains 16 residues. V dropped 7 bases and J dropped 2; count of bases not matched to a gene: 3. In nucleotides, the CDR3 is TGCGCCAGCATCGGGACTAGCGGGGGAAACACCGGGGAGCTGTTTTTT. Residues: CASIGTSGGNTGELFF.

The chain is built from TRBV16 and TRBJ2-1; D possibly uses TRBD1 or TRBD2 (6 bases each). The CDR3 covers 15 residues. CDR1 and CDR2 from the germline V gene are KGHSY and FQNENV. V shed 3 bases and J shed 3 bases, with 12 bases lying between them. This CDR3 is CASSQTGGVYNEQFF. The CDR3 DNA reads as TGTGCCAGCAGCCAGACAGGCGGGGTCTACAATGAGCAGTTCTTC.

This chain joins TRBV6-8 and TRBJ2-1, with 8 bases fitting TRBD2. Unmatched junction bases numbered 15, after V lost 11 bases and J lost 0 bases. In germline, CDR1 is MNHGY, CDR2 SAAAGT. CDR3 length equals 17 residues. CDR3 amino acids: CASYVGRGASSYNEQFF. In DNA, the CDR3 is TGTGCCTCCTACGTTGGGCGGGGGGCAAGCTCCTACAATGAGCAGTTCTTC.

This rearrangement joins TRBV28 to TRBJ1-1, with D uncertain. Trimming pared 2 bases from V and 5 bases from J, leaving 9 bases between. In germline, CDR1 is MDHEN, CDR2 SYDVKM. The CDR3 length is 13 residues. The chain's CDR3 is CASSLVTKTEAFF. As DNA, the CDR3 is TGTGCCAGCAGTTTAGTAACCAAAACTGAAGCTTTCTTT.

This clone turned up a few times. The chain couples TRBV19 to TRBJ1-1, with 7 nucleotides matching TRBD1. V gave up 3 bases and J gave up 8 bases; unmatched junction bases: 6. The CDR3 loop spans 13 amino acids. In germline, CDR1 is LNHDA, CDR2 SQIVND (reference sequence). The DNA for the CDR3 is TGTGCCAGTAGTATCAACTTACAGGGGGAAGCTTTCTTT. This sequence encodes CASSINLQGEAFF.

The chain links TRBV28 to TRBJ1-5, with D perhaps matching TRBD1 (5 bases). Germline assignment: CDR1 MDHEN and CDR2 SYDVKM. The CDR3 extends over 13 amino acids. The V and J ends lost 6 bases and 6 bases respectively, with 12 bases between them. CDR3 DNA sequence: TGTGCCAGCAGACCTAGACAGCTTCAGCCCCAGCATTTT. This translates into CASRPRQLQPQHF.

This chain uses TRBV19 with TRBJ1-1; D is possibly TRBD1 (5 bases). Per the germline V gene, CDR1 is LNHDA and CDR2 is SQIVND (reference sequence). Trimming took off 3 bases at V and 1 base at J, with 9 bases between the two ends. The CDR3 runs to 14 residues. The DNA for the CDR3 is TGTGCCAGTAGTATCGTTCAGGGGAACACTGAAGCTTTCTTT. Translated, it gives CASSIVQGNTEAFF.

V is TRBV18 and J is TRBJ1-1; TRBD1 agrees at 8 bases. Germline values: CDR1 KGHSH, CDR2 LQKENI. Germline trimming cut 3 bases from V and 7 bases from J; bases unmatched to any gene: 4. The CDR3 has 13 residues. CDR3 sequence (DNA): TGTGCCAGCTCACCTGGGACAGGCTATGAAGCTTTCTTT. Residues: CASSPGTGYEAFF.

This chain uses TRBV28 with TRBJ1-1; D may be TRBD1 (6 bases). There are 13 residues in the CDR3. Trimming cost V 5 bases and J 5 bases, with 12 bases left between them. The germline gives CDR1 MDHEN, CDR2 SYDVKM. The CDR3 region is CASSQGLGTEAFF. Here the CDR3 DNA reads TGTGCCAGCAGTCAGGGGTTGGGTACTGAAGCTTTCTTT.